This T cell receptor (beta chain) was captured in a study of shared clonotypes between healthy human individuals. Study conclusions and caveats: Estimated clonotype richness was generally higher in naive than memory subsets.

The authors ran the assay at deep level. About 200 ng DNA, approximately 30,000 T cell genomes, went into each sorted-subset replicate PCR. The protocol was immunoSEQ multiplex PCR, while the TCRdb copy is restricted to in-frame clones and leaves out a portion. The sample consists of around 1.1 million clones, 60% to 80% of them appearing once. CDR3 length: 18 residues. Unmatched junction bases numbered 16, after V lost 6 bases and J lost 4 bases. The germline V gene encodes CDR1 MDHEN and CDR2 SYDVKM. Notes on this clone: Its cognate antigen is unknown.

The sequenced sample was memory CD4+ T cells from PBMCs. Subset specified: CD45RA-negative fraction. J is TRBJ1-2 and V is TRBV28, with 11 bases lining up with TRBD1. The TCR comes from a man younger than 30 in good health. Some clones in this sample may be carry-over from other donors' samples. The CDR3 bases are TGTGCCAGCAGCACCCAGACCCGGACAGGGGGCGCCGGCTATGGCTACACCTTC. As protein: CASSTQTRTGGAGYGYTF.